The 3 T cell receptor beta chains below were found in one sample sequenced in a study of identical twins. From the 5' RACE reads, TCRdb called clonotypes with MiXCR, one entry per CDR3 protein. Of about 730,000 distinct CDR3 sequences in the sample, around 20% were seen once. These data also formed part of another study, on T cells expressing NK-cell markers.

Sequences were obtained from PBMCs. Receptors were obtained from a woman between 18 and 29 years old in good health.

The chain has TRBV4-2 and TRBJ2-1; 8 bases are a match to TRBD2. J was trimmed by 4 bases and V by 1 base; bases with no gene match: 9. The CDR3 is made up of 17 amino acids. From germline, CDR1 is LGHNA and CDR2 YNFKEQ. The CDR3 region has the DNA TGTGCCAGCAGCCAAGGGATTGCGGGGGGTTCATACAATGAGCAGTTCTTC. Encoded protein: CASSQGIAGGSYNEQFF.

This clonotype has a count of ten or more. The chain couples TRBV7-9 to TRBJ2-5; unclear D gene. Trimming removed 3 bases from V and 2 bases from J, with 10 bases in between. In germline, CDR1 is SEHNR, CDR2 FQNEAQ (reference sequence). This CDR3 is 14 amino acids long. As DNA, the CDR3 is TGTGCCAGCAGCTTTTACAGCGTACAAGAGACCCAGTACTTC. As protein: CASSFYSVQETQYF.

This chain links TRBV28 with TRBJ2-1; 8 positions match TRBD2. J gave up 2 bases and V 3 bases, and 9 bases lay outside the gene matches. Germline CDR1 MDHEN, CDR2 SYDVKM. The CDR3 has 17 amino acids. The CDR3 sequence: CASSLGRASGPYNEQFF. DNA for the CDR3: TGTGCCAGCAGTTTGGGGCGGGCTAGCGGGCCCTACAATGAGCAGTTCTTC.